A selection of T cell receptor beta chains follows, all from one sample in a study of shared clonotypes between healthy human individuals. The assay was immunoSEQ multiplex PCR, and TCRdb's table has in-frame clones only and misses some. The table has roughly 1.4 million clones, around 98.5% seen once; the top ten hold approximately 0.4%. Input material: naive CD4+ T cells sorted from blood. These receptors were collected from a man aged 30 to 45 in good health. Each CDR3 is given with its conserved first and last residue. The order of the fields is J gene, V gene, clone size, D gene, CDR3 DNA, CDR3 protein. A D gene is named only where the DNA matches it firmly. For some rows the clone size is stated as once, few or many, or as a class when expanded; others skip it.

TRBJ2-5	TRBV18	-	TRBD1	TGTGCCAGCTCACCCTATACAGGGGGAGAGACCCAGTACTTC	CASSPYTGGETQYF
TRBJ2-2	TRBV5-4	-	TRBD2	TGTGCCAGCAGCCTCGGACTAGCGGGAGTTCCCGGCACCGGGGAGCTGTTTTTT	CASSLGLAGVPGTGELFF
TRBJ2-7	TRBV7-9	-	TRBD2	TGTGCCAGCAGCTTAGCTAGCGGGAGAGAAGAGCAGTACTTC	CASSLASGREEQYF
TRBJ2-1	TRBV7-9	-	TRBD1	TGTGCCAGCAGCTTAGTAAGGCAGGGGGCGAATGAGCAGTTCTTC	CASSLVRQGANEQFF
TRBJ1-5	TRBV18	once	-	TGTGCCAGCTCTTCGACAGGACAGACAAAAGCGGATCAGCCCCAGCATTTT	CASSSTGQTKADQPQHF
TRBJ2-3	TRBV5-1	-	TRBD2	TGCGCCAGCAGCTTGGCTCCGGGAGGAGAGGGAGATACGCAGTATTTT	CASSLAPGGEGDTQYF
TRBJ2-3	TRBV5-1	-	TRBD2	TGCGCCAGCAGTCTAGCGGGAGGGCCAGATACGCAGTATTTT	CASSLAGGPDTQYF
TRBJ2-3	TRBV5-6	-	-	TGTGCCAGCGGCCCGACGAGGACGCAGTATTTT	CASGPTRTQYF
TRBJ2-1	TRBV5-1	-	-	TGCGCCAGCAGCCTAGGAGAAGATAGTGAGCAGTTCTTC	CASSLGEDSEQFF
TRBJ2-2	TRBV18	-	-	TGTGCCAGCTCGTACCGGGGGACCGGGGAGCTGTTTTTT	CASSYRGTGELFF
TRBJ2-5	TRBV15	-	TRBD1	TGTGCCACCAGCAGAGGGGGTGGACAGGGGACAAGTAAGACCCAGTACTTC	CATSRGGGQGTSKTQYF
TRBJ1-2	TRBV6-1	once	-	TGTGCCAGCACCACAGGGAACTATGGCTACACCTTC	CASTTGNYGYTF
TRBJ1-1	TRBV19	-	TRBD1	TGTGCCAGTAGTATCAGGGGGGGACTCATGAACACTGAAGCTTTCTTT	CASSIRGGLMNTEAFF
TRBJ2-2	TRBV5-1	-	-	TGCGCCAGCAGCTTGGGACAGTTAATATCCGGGGAGCTGTTTTTT	CASSLGQLISGELFF
TRBJ2-5	TRBV18	-	-	TGTGCCAGCGGCACTAGGGTCTGGCAAGAGACCCAGTACTTC	CASGTRVWQETQYF
TRBJ2-7	TRBV28	-	-	TGTGCCAGCAGTTTAGGTCGGGGGTACGAGCAGTACTTC	CASSLGRGYEQYF
TRBJ1-2	TRBV10-3	-	-	TGTGCCATCAGAATGAGTCGAAACGGAGCAGTCCAACCTAACTATGGCTACACCTTC	CAIRMSRNGAVQPNYGYTF
TRBJ2-1	TRBV5-1	-	TRBD1	TGCGCCAGCAGCTTTAACAGGGGAAGTAAGCAGTTCTTC	CASSFNRGSKQFF
TRBJ2-7	TRBV14	once	-	TGTGCCAGCAGCCAAGATATCAAGGAGCAGTACTTC	CASSQDIKEQYF
TRBJ2-5	TRBV10-3	-	-	TGTGCCATCAGTGCGACACCCCAAGAGACCCAGTACTTC	CAISATPQETQYF
TRBJ1-5	TRBV19	-	TRBD1	TGTGCCAGTAGTATCTTAACAGGGGGCGGGATTCAGCCCCAGCATTTT	CASSILTGGGIQPQHF
TRBJ2-7	TRBV10-3	-	TRBD2	TGTGCCATCATGAAAACTAGCGGGGCCTACGAGCAGTACTTC	CAIMKTSGAYEQYF
TRBJ2-1	TRBV9	once	TRBD1	TGTGCCAGCAGCGTAGACGGCAGGGGGCAAGGGGCGGGTAATGAGCAGTTCTTC	CASSVDGRGQGAGNEQFF
TRBJ1-2	TRBV5-6	-	TRBD1	TGTGCCAGCAGCTTGGGTTTGCAGGGGGCGAACACCTTC	CASSLGLQGANTF
TRBJ1-4	TRBV19	-	TRBD1	TGTGCCAGTAGTATTCGGTGGCCAGGGGGATCAACTAATGAAAAACTGTTTTTT	CASSIRWPGGSTNEKLFF
TRBJ2-7	TRBV10-3	-	TRBD2	TGTGCCATAAATAGCGGGAGCTCCTACGAGCAGTACTTC	CAINSGSSYEQYF
TRBJ2-7	TRBV7-8	-	-	TGTGCCAGCAGCTTAGAGGGGGTTTCCTACGAGCAGTACTTC	CASSLEGVSYEQYF
TRBJ2-7	TRBV30	-	TRBD2	TGTGCCTGGAGTGCCCGCCCTCTAGCCGGGAGGGTTGAGCAGTACTTC	CAWSARPLAGRVEQYF
TRBJ2-1	TRBV5-5	-	TRBD2	TGTGCCAGCAGTCGACTAGCGGGAGAGGTTAGTGAGCAGTTCTTC	CASSRLAGEVSEQFF
TRBJ1-1	TRBV5-4	-	-	TGTGCCAGCAGCTTCCCCAGGGACACTGAAGCTTTCTTT	CASSFPRDTEAFF
TRBJ2-7	TRBV29-1	-	TRBD1	TGCAGCGTTGTCGGGACAGGGGGCTGGCTCTACGAGCAGTACTTC	CSVVGTGGWLYEQYF
TRBJ1-1	TRBV29-1	-	-	TGCAGCGTGCCCGCCCGGGCTGAAGCTTTCTTT	CSVPARAEAFF
TRBJ2-3	TRBV7-3	once	TRBD2	TGTGCCAGCAGCCCCGGACTAGCGGGAGGAGGGACAGATACGCAGTATTTT	CASSPGLAGGGTDTQYF
TRBJ2-7	TRBV25-1	-	-	TGTGCCAGCAGTGAACGAGGCAGGGGTGAGCACTACGAGCAGTACTTC	CASSERGRGEHYEQYF
TRBJ2-1	TRBV5-1	-	TRBD2	TGCGCCAGCAGCTTCGGAGCGGGGACCTACAATGAGCAGTTCTTC	CASSFGAGTYNEQFF
TRBJ1-3	TRBV18	-	-	TGTGCCAGCTCACCACCAGGGCTCTCTGGAAACACCATATATTTT	CASSPPGLSGNTIYF